The 29 T cell receptor beta chains given below trace back to one sample, sequenced in a study of T cell changes during pregnancy in multiple sclerosis (dated by TCRdb to the late 2010s). Library preparation employed the immunoSEQ multiplex PCR assay. This is the immuneACCESS table as TCRdb keeps it, with only in-frame sequences that have V and J called. A part of the clones is gone; compared with another copy, unresolved V genes explain less than half, and the rest is unexplained. Within this sample are some 44,000 clones, with roughly 87% of them counted one time only. The ten largest clones add up to approximately 1% of the sample. Here the sequenced sample was CD4+ T cells from peripheral blood mononuclear cells, taken after pregnancy. The receptors were sampled from a female donor with multiple sclerosis, enrolled in a pregnancy study.

This sequence joins TRBV28 and TRBJ1-4, with TRBD1 matching 7 bases. This CDR3 has 15 amino acids. V lost 5 bases and J lost 8; bases outside the gene matches: 11. The V gene's germline CDR1 is MDHEN and CDR2 SYDVKM. CDR3 amino acids: CASSETGDPREKLFF. The CDR3 nucleotides are TGTGCCAGCAGTGAAACAGGGGATCCGCGGGAAAAACTGTTTTTT. Supplemented by reference TRBV28 and TRBJ1-4, the full variable domain reads DVKVTQSSRYLVKRTGEKVFLECVQDMDHENMFWYRQDPGLGLRLIYFSYDVKMKEKGDIPEGYSVSREKKERFSLILESASTNQTSMYLCASSETGDPREKLFFGSGTQLSVL.

This chain's CDR3 is CASSRGGSYEQYF. CDR3 nucleotide sequence: TGCGCCAGCAGCCGGGGGGGCTCCTACGAGCAGTACTTC. This chain joins TRBV5-1 and TRBJ2-7; 8 nucleotides line up with TRBD2. The V gene's germline CDR1 is SGHRS and CDR2 YFSETQ. J lost 0 bases, V lost 4 bases, and 0 bases had no gene match. This CDR3 contains 13 residues.

The V call is TRBV30, the J call TRBJ1-1, with D tentatively TRBD1 (6 bases). The CDR3 is made up of 13 amino acids. The germline gives CDR1 GTSNPN, CDR2 SVGIG (reference sequence). The ends were cut back, 0 bases at V and 2 bases at J, with 7 bases in the middle. The CDR3 is CAWSVQGNTEAFF. The CDR3 nucleotides read TGTGCCTGGAGTGTACAGGGCAACACTGAAGCTTTCTTT. Variable domain in full (rest from reference TRBV30 and TRBJ1-1): SQTIHQWPATLVQPVGSPLSLECTVEGTSNPNLYWYRQAAGRGLQLLFYSVGIGQISSEVPQNLSASRPQDRQFILSSKKLLLSDSGFYLCAWSVQGNTEAFFGQGTRLTVV.

The genes are TRBV7-3 and TRBJ2-1, with a possible D match to TRBD1 (5 bases). The CDR3 spans 16 residues. Germline CDR1 SGHTA, CDR2 FQGTGA. V lost 4 bases and J 4 bases, leaving 17 bases between the germline ends. The CDR3 region is CASSSGATETYNEQFF. In DNA, the CDR3 is TGTGCCAGCAGCTCCGGAGCGACAGAGACTTACAATGAGCAGTTCTTC.

The chain carries TRBV30 and TRBJ2-3, with D possibly TRBD2 on 5 matching bases. The germline V gene has CDR1 GTSNPN and CDR2 SVGIG (reference sequence). The CDR3 is made up of 12 amino acids. The V end lost 4 bases, the J end lost 2 bases, and 7 bases lay between the germline ends. The CDR3 loop reads CAWKRDTDTQYF. The CDR3 nucleotides read TGTGCCTGGAAACGGGACACAGATACGCAGTATTTT.

The chain recombines TRBV9 with TRBJ1-2, with 8 bases fitting TRBD1. CDR3 length: 14 amino acids. Germline V gives CDR1 SGDLS, CDR2 YYNGEE. The ends lost 5 bases at V and 7 bases at J; junction bases unmatched: 10. CDR3 nucleotides: TGTGCCAGCAGGAAAACAGGGGGACGCGGTGGCTACACCTTC. Translated: CASRKTGGRGGYTF.

The V and J genes are TRBV29-1 and TRBJ2-5; D not resolved. This CDR3 region has 13 residues. Looked up from germline, CDR1 is SQVTM and CDR2 is ANQGSEA. Trimming shortened V by 4 bases and J by 4 bases, and 13 bases separated the two germline ends. CDR3: CSVAPSMAETQYF. As DNA, the CDR3 is TGCAGCGTTGCCCCCTCCATGGCAGAGACCCAGTACTTC. The variable domain in full, with the rest retrieved from reference TRBV29-1 and TRBJ2-5, is SAVISQKPSRDICQRGTSLTIQCQVDSQVTMMFWYRQQPGQSLTLIATANQGSEATYESGFVIDKFPISRPNLTFSTLTVSNMSPEDSSIYLCSVAPSMAETQYFGPGTRLLVL.

This clone was observed a single time. The rearrangement uses TRBV5-1 and TRBJ1-2; maybe TRBD1 (6 bases). Germline V lookup: CDR1 SGHRS, CDR2 YFSETQ. The CDR3 loop spans 14 amino acids. Trimming shortened V by 0 bases and J by 7 bases, and 13 bases separated the two germline ends. Written as DNA, the CDR3 is TGCGCCAGCAGCTTGGTACTCCAGGGGCCTGGCTACACCTTC. It codes for CASSLVLQGPGYTF.

The V and J genes are TRBV5-6 and TRBJ2-7, with 12 bases aligning to TRBD2. The CDR3 extends over 15 amino acids. V shed 4 bases and J 2 bases; nucleotides not matched to a gene: 4. The germline V gene encodes CDR1 SGHDT and CDR2 YYEEEE. The CDR3 DNA follows: TGTGCCAGCAGCCGCGGGACTAGCGGGCCCTACGAGCAGTACTTC. Translating it yields CASSRGTSGPYEQYF.

This chain joins TRBV5-1 and TRBJ2-5; the match to TRBD1 covers 8 bases. This CDR3 spans 14 amino acids. V was pared by 2 bases and J by 2 bases, with 2 bases of the junction left unmatched. Germline V gene data show CDR1 as SGHRS and CDR2 as YFSETQ. CDR3 region: CASSFGQGQETQYF. CDR3 nucleotide sequence: TGCGCCAGCAGCTTCGGACAGGGACAAGAGACCCAGTACTTC.

This sequence joins TRBV6-6 and TRBJ1-4; 7 nucleotides align to TRBD1. The CDR3 is 15 residues long. The germline CDR1 and CDR2 sequences are MNHNY and SVGAGI (reference sequence). V gave up 7 bases and J gave up 6 bases; unmatched junction bases: 11. In DNA form, the CDR3 reads TGTGCCAGCACCTCCCCTCGACAGGGCGATGAAAAACTGTTTTTT. Its translation: CASTSPRQGDEKLFF.

This rearrangement joins TRBV28 to TRBJ1-5, with unresolved D. Germline assignment: CDR1 MDHEN and CDR2 SYDVKM. The V and J ends lost 2 bases and 11 bases respectively, with 13 bases between them. This CDR3 spans 13 amino acids. The CDR3 loop reads CASSLSPEDTQHF. CDR3 coding DNA: TGTGCCAGCAGTTTAAGCCCCGAAGATACCCAGCATTTT. The full variable domain, completed using reference TRBV28 and TRBJ1-5, is DVKVTQSSRYLVKRTGEKVFLECVQDMDHENMFWYRQDPGLGLRLIYFSYDVKMKEKGDIPEGYSVSREKKERFSLILESASTNQTSMYLCASSLSPEDTQHFGDGTRLSIL.

The V call is TRBV9, the J call TRBJ2-3; TRBD1 might be the D (7 bases). CDR1 and CDR2 (germline): SGDLS, YYNGEE. Trimming stripped 0 bases from V and 6 bases from J, with 11 bases between. The CDR3 sequence is 14 residues long. CDR3 sequence (DNA): TGTGCCAGCAGCGTAGATCCAGGGGGGGATACGCAGTATTTT. Its protein product is CASSVDPGGDTQYF.

This chain links TRBV5-1 with TRBJ2-3, with TRBD1 matching 8 bases. The V segment lost 0 bases and the J segment 2 bases; nucleotides outside the gene matches: 5. Per the germline V gene, CDR1 is SGHRS and CDR2 is YFSETQ. The CDR3 totals 16 residues. In DNA, the CDR3 is TGCGCCAGCAGCTTGGTCGGGCAGGGGGCCACAGATACGCAGTATTTT. As protein: CASSLVGQGATDTQYF.

This chain connects TRBV5-6 to TRBJ1-2; D unresolved. The V gene's germline CDR1 is SGHDT and CDR2 YYEEEE. The ends were cut back, 4 bases at V and 4 bases at J, with 20 bases in the middle. This CDR3 comprises 16 residues. This chain's CDR3 is CASSPGGGTSIYGYTF. Here the CDR3 DNA reads TGTGCCAGCAGCCCCGGAGGCGGAACTAGTATCTATGGCTACACCTTC. Full variable domain (missing parts from reference TRBV5-6 and TRBJ1-2): DAGVTQSPTHLIKTRGQQVTLRCSPKSGHDTVSWYQQALGQGPQFIFQYYEEEERQRGNFPDRFSGHQFPNYSSELNVNALLLGDSALYLCASSPGGGTSIYGYTFGSGTRLTVV.

V usage is TRBV6-6 and J usage is TRBJ1-3; D is possibly TRBD1 (5 bases). CDR1 is MNHNY, CDR2 SVGAGI, per germline (reference sequence). Trimming took off 8 bases at V and 4 bases at J, with 12 bases between the two ends. The CDR3 extends over 13 amino acids. The CDR3 here is CASEYRGGNTIYF. The CDR3 nucleotides read TGTGCCAGCGAGTATAGGGGCGGAAACACCATATATTTT.

V and J are TRBV5-1 and TRBJ1-3; TRBD1 agrees at 7 bases. The CDR3 is made up of 15 amino acids. Germline trimming cut 4 bases from V and 4 bases from J; bases unmatched to any gene: 8. CDR1 is SGHRS and CDR2 is YFSETQ in the germline V gene. CDR3: CASSNPTGPGNTIYF. The CDR3 nucleotides are TGCGCCAGCAGCAACCCGACAGGGCCCGGAAACACCATATATTTT.

This chain connects TRBV11-1 to TRBJ2-7; D gene unclear. Between the trimmed V and J ends, which lost 5 bases and 5 bases, there was a span of 13 bases. The CDR3 has 13 residues. Germline V gene sequence: CDR1 SGHAT, CDR2 FQDESV (reference sequence). Here the CDR3 reads CASSRDLTDEQYF. Here the CDR3 DNA reads TGTGCCAGCAGCCGCGACTTGACCGACGAGCAGTACTTC.

This clone was counted once. J is TRBJ2-1 and V is TRBV6-1; D possibly corresponds to TRBD2 (6 bases). The germline V and J ends were trimmed by 4 bases and 2 bases, with 15 bases remaining between them. Germline V gene sequence: CDR1 MNHNS, CDR2 SASEGT. The CDR3 has 16 amino acids. The CDR3 here is CASSGGGGKAYNEQFF. The CDR3 DNA sequence: TGTGCCAGCAGTGGTGGAGGAGGGAAGGCCTACAATGAGCAGTTCTTC.

V usage is TRBV18 and J usage is TRBJ1-1; D gene uncertain. Trimming took 6 bases from V and 3 from J, leaving 8 bases between them. This CDR3 region has 12 residues. Germline V gene sequence: CDR1 KGHSH, CDR2 LQKENI. The CDR3 nucleotides are TGTGCCAGCTCCCCCCGTCACACTGAAGCTTTCTTT. It is translated as CASSPRHTEAFF.

This CDR3 is CASSEAGGGAYEQYF. The CDR3, as DNA: TGTGCCAGCAGCGAAGCGGGGGGTGGGGCCTACGAGCAGTACTTC. The chain combines TRBV9 with TRBJ2-7; 9 positions agree with TRBD2. This CDR3 region has 15 residues. Germline loops: CDR1 SGDLS, CDR2 YYNGEE. V was clipped by 3 bases and J by 2 bases; unmatched bases: 6.

This chain links TRBV7-3 with TRBJ2-7, with 8 bases lining up with TRBD1. This CDR3 comprises 15 residues. Trimming at V came to 0 bases and at J to 4 bases, leaving 5 bases not matched to a gene. Looked up from germline, CDR1 is SGHTA and CDR2 is FQGTGA. The CDR3 spells CASSLTGTGLYEQYF. The CDR3 nucleotides are TGTGCCAGCAGCTTAACCGGGACAGGCTTGTACGAGCAGTACTTC.

CDR3 DNA: TGTGCCAGCAGTGAACCAGGGCGTGAAGCTTTCTTT. It encodes CASSEPGREAFF. The gene calls are TRBV25-1 and TRBJ1-1, with a possible D match to TRBD1 (5 bases). The CDR3 sequence is 12 residues long. The V end lost 2 bases, the J end lost 7 bases, and 8 bases lay between the germline ends. Germline CDR1 MGHDK, CDR2 SYGVNS. The full variable domain, rest sourced from reference TRBV25-1 and TRBJ1-1, is EADIYQTPRYLVIGTGKKITLECSQTMGHDKMYWYQQDPGMELHLIHYSYGVNSTEKGDLSSESTVSRIRTEHFPLTLESARPSHTSQYLCASSEPGREAFFGQGTRLTVV.

The chain couples TRBV6-5 to TRBJ2-5, with TRBD1 matching 10 bases. The length of the CDR3 is 15 residues. Per germline, CDR1 MNHEY and CDR2 SVGAGI. V lost 4 bases and J lost 2; bases outside the gene matches: 4. Here the CDR3 DNA reads TGTGCCAGCAGTTGGCGGACAGGGGGTCAAGAGACCCAGTACTTC. Protein product: CASSWRTGGQETQYF.

The chain joins TRBV11-2 to TRBJ1-2; D not certain. The germline V gene has CDR1 SGHAT and CDR2 FQNNGV. This CDR3 region has 15 residues. V was trimmed by 2 bases and J by 7 bases, leaving 17 bases between them. The CDR3 nucleotides are TGTGCCAGCAGCTTAAAGGGAGACGGTGTCGGTGGCTACACCTTC. Translated: CASSLKGDGVGGYTF. The full variable domain, completed using reference TRBV11-2 and TRBJ1-2, is EAGVAQSPRYKIIEKRQSVAFWCNPISGHATLYWYQQILGQGPKLLIQFQNNGVVDDSQLPKDRFSAERLKGVDSTLKIQPAKLEDSAVYLCASSLKGDGVGGYTFGSGTRLTVV.

J is TRBJ2-5 and V is TRBV5-4; no clear D. CDR3 size: 13 residues. Per the germline V gene, CDR1 is SGHNT and CDR2 is YYREEE (reference sequence). Trimming took off 1 base at V and 2 bases at J, with 6 bases between the two ends. This chain's CDR3 is CASSLSPQETQYF. The CDR3 nucleotides read TGTGCCAGCAGCTTGTCCCCTCAAGAGACCCAGTACTTC. The whole variable domain, filled in from reference TRBV5-4 and TRBJ2-5, reads ETGVTQSPTHLIKTRGQQVTLRCSSQSGHNTVSWYQQALGQGPQFIFQYYREEENGRGNFPPRFSGLQFPNYSSELNVNALELDDSALYLCASSLSPQETQYFGPGTRLLVL.

The genes are TRBV5-1 and TRBJ1-3, with 11 bases that match TRBD1. This CDR3 region has 17 residues. V lost 3 bases to trimming and J lost 3 bases; unmatched junction nucleotides: 8. CDR1 SGHRS and CDR2 YFSETQ come from the germline V gene. Here the CDR3 reads CASSSGQGAFLGNTIYF. The CDR3 coding sequence is TGCGCCAGCAGCTCAGGACAGGGGGCCTTCCTTGGAAACACCATATATTTT.

A single count supports this clone. The J gene is TRBJ2-3, the V gene TRBV7-9; 12 bases match TRBD2. After removal of 4 bases from V and 1 base from J, the junction contained 3 bases not matched to a gene. This CDR3 is built from 16 residues. CDR1 is SEHNR, CDR2 FQNEAQ, per germline (reference sequence). CDR3 sequence (DNA): TGTGCCAGCAGCTCGCCTAGCGGGGGGGGCACAGATACGCAGTATTTT. Encoded protein: CASSSPSGGGTDTQYF.

The chain links TRBV4-1 to TRBJ2-4; 7 nucleotides agree with TRBD1. CDR1 and CDR2 from the germline V gene are MGHRA and YSYEKL. J gave up 4 bases and V 6 bases, and 6 bases lay outside the gene matches. The CDR3 is 14 amino acids. CDR3 residues: CASREQGQKNIQYF. CDR3 nucleotides: TGCGCCAGCAGAGAACAGGGACAGAAAAACATTCAGTACTTC.